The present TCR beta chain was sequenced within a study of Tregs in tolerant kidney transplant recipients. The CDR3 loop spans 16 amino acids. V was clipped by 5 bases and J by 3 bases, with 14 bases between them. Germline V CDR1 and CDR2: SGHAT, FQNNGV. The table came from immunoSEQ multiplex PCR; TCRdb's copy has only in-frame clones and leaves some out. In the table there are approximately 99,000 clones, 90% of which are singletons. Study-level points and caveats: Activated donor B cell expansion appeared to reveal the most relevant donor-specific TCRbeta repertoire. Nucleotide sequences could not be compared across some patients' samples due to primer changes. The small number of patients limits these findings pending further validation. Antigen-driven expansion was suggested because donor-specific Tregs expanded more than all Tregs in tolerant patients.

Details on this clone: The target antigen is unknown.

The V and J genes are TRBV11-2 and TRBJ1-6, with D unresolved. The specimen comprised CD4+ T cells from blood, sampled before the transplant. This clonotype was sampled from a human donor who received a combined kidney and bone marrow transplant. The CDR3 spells CASSNGLAGYNSPLHF. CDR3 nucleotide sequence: TGTGCCAGCAGCAATGGACTCGCGGGCTATAATTCACCCCTCCACTTT. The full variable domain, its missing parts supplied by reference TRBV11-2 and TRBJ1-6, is EAGVAQSPRYKIIEKRQSVAFWCNPISGHATLYWYQQILGQGPKLLIQFQNNGVVDDSQLPKDRFSAERLKGVDSTLKIQPAKLEDSAVYLCASSNGLAGYNSPLHFGNGTRLTVT.